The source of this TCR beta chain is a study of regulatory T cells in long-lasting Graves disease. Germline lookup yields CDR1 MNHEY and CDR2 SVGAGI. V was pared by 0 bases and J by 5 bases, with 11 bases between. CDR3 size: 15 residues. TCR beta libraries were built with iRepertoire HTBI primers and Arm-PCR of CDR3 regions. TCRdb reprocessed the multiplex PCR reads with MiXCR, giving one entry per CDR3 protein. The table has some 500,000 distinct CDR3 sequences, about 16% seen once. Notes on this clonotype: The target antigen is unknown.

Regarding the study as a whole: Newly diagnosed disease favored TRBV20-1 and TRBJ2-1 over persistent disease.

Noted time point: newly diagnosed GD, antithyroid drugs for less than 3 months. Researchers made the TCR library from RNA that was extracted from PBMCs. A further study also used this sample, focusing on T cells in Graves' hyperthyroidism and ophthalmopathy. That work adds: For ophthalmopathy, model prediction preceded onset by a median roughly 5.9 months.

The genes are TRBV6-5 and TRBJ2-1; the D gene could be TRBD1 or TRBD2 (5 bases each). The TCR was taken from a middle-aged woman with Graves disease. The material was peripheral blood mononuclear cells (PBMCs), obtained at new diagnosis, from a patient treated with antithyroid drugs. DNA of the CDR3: TGTGCCAGCAGTTACTCCGGGGACGGAAACAATGAGCAGTTCTTC. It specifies CASSYSGDGNNEQFF.